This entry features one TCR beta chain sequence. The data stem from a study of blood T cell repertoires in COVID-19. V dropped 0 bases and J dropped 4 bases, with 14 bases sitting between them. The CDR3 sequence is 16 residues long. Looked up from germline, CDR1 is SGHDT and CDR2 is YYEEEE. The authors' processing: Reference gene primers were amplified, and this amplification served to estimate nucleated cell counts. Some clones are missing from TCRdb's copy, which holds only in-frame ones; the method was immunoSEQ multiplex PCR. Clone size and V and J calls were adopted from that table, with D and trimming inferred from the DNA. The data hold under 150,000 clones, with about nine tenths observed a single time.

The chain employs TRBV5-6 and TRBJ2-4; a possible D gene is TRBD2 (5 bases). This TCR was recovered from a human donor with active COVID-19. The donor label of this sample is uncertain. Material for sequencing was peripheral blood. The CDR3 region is CASSLGPASSKNIQYF. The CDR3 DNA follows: TGTGCCAGCAGCTTGGGCCCCGCTAGCAGTAAAAACATTCAGTACTTC.